The TCR beta chain described here comes from a study of CD8+ T cells in alopecia areata. Study conclusions and caveats: For lesional scalp, especially alopecia totalis/universalis, clonality was higher than in normal scalp. TCR sharing was clearer in mice than between patients, perhaps partly owing to patient HLA diversity.

CDR3 length: 14 residues. Germline CDR1 and CDR2: MNHEY and SMNVEV (reference sequence). V was clipped by 2 bases and J by 0 bases, with 7 bases between them. Concerning this clone itself: Its matching antigen is unknown.

Reverse transcribed after extraction, RNA yielded cDNA as the sequencing template. Using immunoSEQ multiplex PCR, the repertoire was profiled, and TCRdb retains in-frame clones only, with some absent. The sample includes roughly 30,000 clones, 62% seen only once; the top ten take roughly 17%. PBMCs yielded sorted CD4+ and CD8+ T cells. Sequenced sample: NKG2D-high CD8+ T cells sorted from blood. The chain couples TRBV27 to TRBJ1-2, with D possibly being TRBD1 (6 bases). The source of this sequence is a human donor with alopecia areata. For the CDR3, the DNA is TGTGCCAGCAGTTTAAGGGGGGCTAACTATGGCTACACCTTC. Protein sequence: CASSLRGANYGYTF.